This TCR beta chain was captured by sequencing in a study of blood T cell repertoires in COVID-19. Whole-study context: T cells, B-cell-depleted T cells, or PBMCs provided the cDNA or gDNA that served as material.

V lost 3 bases, J lost 0 bases, and 6 bases lay in between. The CDR3 runs 13 residues. Germline lookup yields CDR1 MNHEY and CDR2 SMNVEV (reference sequence). Authors' analysis steps: Amplified reference gene primers provided the basis for estimating nucleated cell counts. Here immunoSEQ multiplex PCR was the method, and the copy in TCRdb shows in-frame clones only, minus some. V, J and clone size derive from that table, while D and trimming were established from the DNA sequence. The repertoire holds some 6,600 clones, with 80% to 90% as singletons. The chain employs TRBV27 and TRBJ2-7, with D unresolved. This TCR derives from a human donor in a cohort sampled during active COVID-19. The donor label of this sample is uncertain. Sequencing used peripheral blood. The CDR3 spells CASSLANSYEQYF. DNA for the CDR3: TGTGCCAGCAGTTTGGCCAACTCCTACGAGCAGTACTTC.